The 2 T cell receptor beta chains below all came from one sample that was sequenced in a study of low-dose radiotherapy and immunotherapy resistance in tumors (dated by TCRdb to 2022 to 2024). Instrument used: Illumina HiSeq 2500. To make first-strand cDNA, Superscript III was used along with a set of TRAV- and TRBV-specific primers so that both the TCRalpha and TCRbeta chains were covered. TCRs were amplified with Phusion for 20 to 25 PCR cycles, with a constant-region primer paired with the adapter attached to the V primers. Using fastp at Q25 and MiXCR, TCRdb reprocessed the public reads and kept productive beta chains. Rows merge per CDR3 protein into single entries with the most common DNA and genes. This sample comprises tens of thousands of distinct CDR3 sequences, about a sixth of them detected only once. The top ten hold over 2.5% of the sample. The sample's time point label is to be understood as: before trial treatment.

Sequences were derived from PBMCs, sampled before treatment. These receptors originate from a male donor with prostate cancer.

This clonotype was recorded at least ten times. Written as DNA, the CDR3 is TGCAGTGCGATCAATTACCTGCGCCCTGAAGCTTTCTTT. It encodes CSAINYLRPEAFF. V is TRBV20-1 and J is TRBJ1-1; D call uncertain. Trimming stripped 6 bases from V and 6 bases from J, with 17 bases between. This CDR3 has 13 residues. The germline CDR1 and CDR2 sequences are DFQATT and SNEGSKA (reference sequence).

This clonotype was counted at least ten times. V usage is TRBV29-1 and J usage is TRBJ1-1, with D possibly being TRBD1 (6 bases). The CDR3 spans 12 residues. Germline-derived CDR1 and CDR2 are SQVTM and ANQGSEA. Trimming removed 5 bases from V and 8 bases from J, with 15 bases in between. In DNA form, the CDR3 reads TGCAGCGTTCGGACAGTTCGACTAGAAGCTTTCTTT. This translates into CSVRTVRLEAFF.